These T cell receptor beta chains were read from a single sample in a study of T cells in Graves' hyperthyroidism and ophthalmopathy. TCRdb ran MiXCR on the multiplex PCR reads and lists one entry per CDR3 protein. The sample yields about 480,000 distinct CDR3 sequences, approximately 15% seen once. Specimen: blood. These receptor sequences come from a woman under 30 with Graves' hyperthyroidism. The CDR3 runs from the conserved cysteine through the conserved F or W. A D gene is named only where the DNA matches it firmly. For some rows the clone size is stated as once, few or many, or as a class when expanded; others skip it.

d_call clone_size j_call v_call cdr3_nt cdr3_aa
TRBD2 many TRBJ2-3 TRBV2 TGTGCCAGCAGTGACATAGCGGGATGGGCAGGCACAGATACGCAGTATTTT CASSDIAGWAGTDTQYF
- - TRBJ2-2 TRBV6-1 TGTGCCAGCAGGGGCGGGGTGGCGGGGGAGCTGTTTTTT CASRGGVAGELFF
- many TRBJ1-2 TRBV28 TGTGCCAGCAGTTCCACGGGGGGATCCTATGGCTACACCTTC CASSSTGGSYGYTF
TRBD2 - TRBJ2-7 TRBV7-9 TGTGCCAGCAGTCTTGGGGCTAGCGGTTACGAGCAGTACTTC CASSLGASGYEQYF
- few TRBJ2-5 TRBV19 TGTGCCAGTAGTATACCAGGGGTAGAGACCCAGTACTTC CASSIPGVETQYF
- many TRBJ1-3 TRBV30 TGTGCCTGGAGGATGGGGGCCGGAAACACCATATATTTT CAWRMGAGNTIYF
TRBD1 - TRBJ1-5 TRBV27 TGTGCCAGCAGTTTACAGGGGGACCTCAATCAGCCCCAGCATTTT CASSLQGDLNQPQHF
TRBD2 many TRBJ2-5 TRBV27 TGTGCCAGCAGTTTCGTACCCCTAGCGGGAGTAGAGACCCAGTACTTC CASSFVPLAGVETQYF
- - TRBJ2-3 TRBV7-9 TGTGCCAGCAGGGGGTGGGGAAACACAGATACGCAGTATTTT CASRGWGNTDTQYF
TRBD2 many TRBJ2-7 TRBV4-2 TGTGCCAGCAGCTACGTGCTTAGCGGGACCTCCTACGAGCAGTACTTC CASSYVLSGTSYEQYF
TRBD2 few TRBJ2-5 TRBV9 TGTGCCAGCAGCGTGAGGACTAGCGGACAAGAGACCCAGTACTTC CASSVRTSGQETQYF